This TCR beta chain originates from a study of OX40 agonist ivuxolimab in advanced cancers. Overall study: Participants could have had prior anti-PD-1, anti-PD-L1 or anti-CTLA-4 therapy, and about 37% had some. Findings of the study overall: With doses of 0.1 to 3.0 mg/kg, CD4+ and CD8+ blood T cells had undergone clonal expansion by week 6. Among patients with partial responses at 0.1-3.0 mg/kg, clonal expansion was among the lowest.

Sequencing was performed with immunoSEQ multiplex PCR; in TCRdb, only in-frame clones are kept and a portion is missing. The sample has approximately 74,000 clones, more than 85% seen once. Autoimmune disease history or systemic immunosuppression disqualified patients. For this clone: Its antigen is as yet unknown.

The germline V gene encodes CDR1 KGHSH and CDR2 LQKENI. V lost 0 bases and J lost 1; bases outside the gene matches: 5. The CDR3 has 17 amino acids. The sequence was collected from an adult with an advanced solid tumor such as melanoma, head and neck, liver or kidney cancer. The input for sequencing was CD4+ or CD8+ T cells sorted from blood, taken in a trial of the OX40 agonist ivuxolimab. The chain joins TRBV18 to TRBJ1-1; TRBD1 matches 10 bases. Written as DNA, the CDR3 is TGTGCCAGCTCACCACCGACAGGGGGCGCGCGGAACACTGAAGCTTTCTTT. Its translation: CASSPPTGGARNTEAFF.